This T cell receptor beta chain was recovered during a study of blood T cell repertoires in COVID-19. The CDR3 extends over 16 amino acids. Germline-derived CDR1 and CDR2 are SNHLY and FYNNEI. The V and J ends lost 6 bases and 4 bases, in that order; junction bases with no gene match: 9. Clones were read by immunoSEQ multiplex PCR, and TCRdb kept only the in-frame ones, dropping some. Of over 150,000 clones listed, approximately 88% are singletons. The rearrangement uses TRBV2 and TRBJ2-2; TRBD2 agrees at 9 bases. Sequenced material: peripheral blood. This receptor was obtained from a woman between 40 and 55 years old with COVID-19, enrolled during active disease. The CDR3 DNA follows: TGTGCCAGCAGGGGACTAGCAATCCCCGGCACCGGGGAGCTGTTTTTT. This sequence encodes CASRGLAIPGTGELFF. Full variable domain (outside the CDR3, taken from reference TRBV2 and TRBJ2-2): EPEVTQTPSHQVTQMGQEVILRCVPISNHLYFYWYRQILGQKVEFLVSFYNNEISEKSEIFDDQFSVERPDGSNFTLKIRSTKLEDSAMYFCASRGLAIPGTGELFFGEGSRLTVL.